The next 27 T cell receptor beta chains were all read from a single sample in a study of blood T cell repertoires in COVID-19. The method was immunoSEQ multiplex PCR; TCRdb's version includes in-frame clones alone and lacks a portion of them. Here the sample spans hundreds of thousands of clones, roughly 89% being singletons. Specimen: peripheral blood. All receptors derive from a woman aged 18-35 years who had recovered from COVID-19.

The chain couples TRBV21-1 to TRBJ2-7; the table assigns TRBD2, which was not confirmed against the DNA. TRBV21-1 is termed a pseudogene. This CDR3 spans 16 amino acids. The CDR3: CASSKGEELAGAEQYV. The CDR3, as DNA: TGTGCCAGCAGCAAAGGGGAAGAACTAGCGGGAGCGGAGCAGTACGTC.

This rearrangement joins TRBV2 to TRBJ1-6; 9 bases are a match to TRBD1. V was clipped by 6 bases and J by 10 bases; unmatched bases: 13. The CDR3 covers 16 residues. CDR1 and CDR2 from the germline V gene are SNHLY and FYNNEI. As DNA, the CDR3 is TGTGCCAGCAGGAGTACAGGGGGCGGTTCGAGCTCACCCCTCCACTTT. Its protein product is CASRSTGGGSSSPLHF.

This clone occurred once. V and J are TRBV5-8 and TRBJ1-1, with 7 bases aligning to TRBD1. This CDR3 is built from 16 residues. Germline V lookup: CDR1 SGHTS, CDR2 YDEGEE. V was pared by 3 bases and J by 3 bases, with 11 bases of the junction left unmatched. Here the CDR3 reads CASSWTGGMVDTEAFF. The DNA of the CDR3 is TGTGCCAGCAGCTGGACAGGTGGAATGGTGGACACTGAAGCTTTCTTT.

Written as DNA, the CDR3 is TGCGCCAGCAGCCTCCTCGGACAGGGGGCTGAAGATACGCAGTATTTT. Translation gives CASSLLGQGAEDTQYF. V usage is TRBV4-3 and J usage is TRBJ2-3; the match to TRBD1 covers 11 bases. Germline loops: CDR1 LGHNA, CDR2 YSLEER. The CDR3 runs to 16 residues. V lost 4 bases, J lost 5 bases, and 8 bases stayed unmatched.

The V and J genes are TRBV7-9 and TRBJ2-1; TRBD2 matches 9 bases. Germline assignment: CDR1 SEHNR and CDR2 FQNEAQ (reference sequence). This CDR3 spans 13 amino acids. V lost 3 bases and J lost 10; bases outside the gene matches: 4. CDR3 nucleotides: TGTGCCAGCAGCTTGGGACTAGCAAGCGAGCAGTTCTTC. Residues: CASSLGLASEQFF.

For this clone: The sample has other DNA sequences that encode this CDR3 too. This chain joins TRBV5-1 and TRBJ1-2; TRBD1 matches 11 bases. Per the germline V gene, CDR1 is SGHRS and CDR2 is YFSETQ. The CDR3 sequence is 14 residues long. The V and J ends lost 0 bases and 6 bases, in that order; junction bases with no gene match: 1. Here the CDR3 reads CASSLGTGGDGYTF. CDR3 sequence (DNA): TGCGCCAGCAGCTTGGGGACAGGGGGCGATGGCTACACCTTC.

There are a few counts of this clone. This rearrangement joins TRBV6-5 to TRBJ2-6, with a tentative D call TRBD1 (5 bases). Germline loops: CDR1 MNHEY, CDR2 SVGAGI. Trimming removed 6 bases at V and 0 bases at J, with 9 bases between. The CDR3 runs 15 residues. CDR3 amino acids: CASSIDSSGANVLTF. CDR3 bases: TGTGCCAGCAGCATCGACAGCTCTGGGGCCAACGTCCTGACTTTC.

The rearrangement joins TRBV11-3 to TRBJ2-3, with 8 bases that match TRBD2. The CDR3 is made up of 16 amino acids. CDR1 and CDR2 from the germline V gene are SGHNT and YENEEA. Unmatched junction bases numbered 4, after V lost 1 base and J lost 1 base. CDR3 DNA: TGTGCCAGCAGCTTAGGGGCTAGCGGGCGCACAGATACGCAGTATTTT. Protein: CASSLGASGRTDTQYF.

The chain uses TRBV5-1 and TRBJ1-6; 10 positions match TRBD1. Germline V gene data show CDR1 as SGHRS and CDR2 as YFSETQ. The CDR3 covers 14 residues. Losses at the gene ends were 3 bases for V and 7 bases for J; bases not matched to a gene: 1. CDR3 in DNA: TGCGCCAGCAGCTCGGACAGGGGGAATTCACCCCTCCACTTT. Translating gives CASSSDRGNSPLHF.

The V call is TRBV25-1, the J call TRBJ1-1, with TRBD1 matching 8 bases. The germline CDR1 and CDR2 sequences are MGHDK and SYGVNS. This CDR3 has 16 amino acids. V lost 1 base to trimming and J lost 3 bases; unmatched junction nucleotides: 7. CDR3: CASSESGGGLDTEAFF. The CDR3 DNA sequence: TGTGCCAGCAGTGAATCAGGGGGCGGGTTGGACACTGAAGCTTTCTTT.

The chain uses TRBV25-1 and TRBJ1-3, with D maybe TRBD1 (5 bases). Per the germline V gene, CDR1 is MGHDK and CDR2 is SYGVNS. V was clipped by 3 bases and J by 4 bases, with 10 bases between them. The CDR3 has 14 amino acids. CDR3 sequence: CASSEGPWGNTIYF. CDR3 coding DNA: TGTGCCAGCAGTGAGGGGCCGTGGGGAAACACCATATATTTT.

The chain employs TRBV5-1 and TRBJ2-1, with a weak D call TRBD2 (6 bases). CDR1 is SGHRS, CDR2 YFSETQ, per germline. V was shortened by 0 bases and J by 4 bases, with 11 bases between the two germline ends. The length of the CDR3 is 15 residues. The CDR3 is CASSLVGSGYNEQFF. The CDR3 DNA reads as TGCGCCAGCAGCTTGGTCGGTAGCGGTTACAATGAGCAGTTCTTC.

The CDR3 DNA reads as TGTGCCAGCAGCTTAGGGGGAGGGGTAGGCACAGATACGCAGTATTTT. This codes for CASSLGGGVGTDTQYF. The rearrangement joins TRBV11-3 to TRBJ2-3; 7 bases map to TRBD2. Germline trimming cut 1 base from V and 1 base from J; bases unmatched to any gene: 5. The CDR3 contains 16 residues. Germline CDR1 and CDR2: SGHNT and YENEEA. Based on the CDR3 plus reference TRBV11-3 and TRBJ2-3, the full variable domain is EAGVVQSPRYKIIEKKQPVAFWCNPISGHNTLYWYLQNLGQGPELLIRYENEEAVDDSQLPKDRFSAERLKGVDSTLKIQPAELGDSAVYLCASSLGGGVGTDTQYFGPGTRLTVL.

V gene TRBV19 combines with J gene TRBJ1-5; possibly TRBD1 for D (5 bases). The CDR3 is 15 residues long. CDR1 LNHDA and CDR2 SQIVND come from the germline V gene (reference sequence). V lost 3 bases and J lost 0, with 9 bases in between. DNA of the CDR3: TGTGCCAGTAGTATGGGCGGGGGTAGCAATCAGCCCCAGCATTTT. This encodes CASSMGGGSNQPQHF.

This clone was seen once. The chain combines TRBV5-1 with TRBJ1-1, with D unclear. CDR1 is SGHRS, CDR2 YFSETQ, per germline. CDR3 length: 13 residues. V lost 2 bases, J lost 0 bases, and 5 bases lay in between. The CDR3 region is CASSFYLNTEAFF. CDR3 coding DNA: TGCGCCAGCAGCTTCTATCTGAACACTGAAGCTTTCTTT.

This chain's CDR3 is CASSYGLAGGPGDIQYF. Written as DNA, the CDR3 is TGTGCCAGCAGCTACGGACTAGCGGGAGGGCCGGGGGACATTCAGTACTTC. V usage is TRBV7-9 and J usage is TRBJ2-4, with 15 bases matching TRBD2. V shed 4 bases, J shed 8 bases, and the junction held 9 bases outside the gene matches. This CDR3 is 17 amino acids long. Looked up from germline, CDR1 is SEHNR and CDR2 is FQNEAQ (reference sequence).

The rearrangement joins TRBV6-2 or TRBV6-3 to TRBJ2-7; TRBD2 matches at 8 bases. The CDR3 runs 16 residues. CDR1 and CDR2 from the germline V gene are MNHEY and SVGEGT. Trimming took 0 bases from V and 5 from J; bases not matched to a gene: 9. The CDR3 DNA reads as TGTGCCAGCAGTTACTCGAAAGCGGGAGCCATCCACGAGCAGTACGTC. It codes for CASSYSKAGAIHEQYV.

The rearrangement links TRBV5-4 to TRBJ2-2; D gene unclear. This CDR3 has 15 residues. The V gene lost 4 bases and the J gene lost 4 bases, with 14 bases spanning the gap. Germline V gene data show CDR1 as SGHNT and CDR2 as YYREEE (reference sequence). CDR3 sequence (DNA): TGTGCCAGCAGCCCCCGCCCGGGTGGCACCGGGGAGCTGTTTTTT. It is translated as CASSPRPGGTGELFF.

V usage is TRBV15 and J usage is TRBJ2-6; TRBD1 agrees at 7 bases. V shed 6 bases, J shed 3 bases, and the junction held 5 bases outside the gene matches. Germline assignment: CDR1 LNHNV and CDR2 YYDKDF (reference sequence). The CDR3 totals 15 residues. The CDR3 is CATRTGLDGANVLTF. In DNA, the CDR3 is TGTGCCACCAGGACAGGGTTAGATGGGGCCAACGTCCTGACTTTC. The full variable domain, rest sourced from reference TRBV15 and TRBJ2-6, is DAMVIQNPRYQVTQFGKPVTLSCSQTLNHNVMYWYQQKSSQAPKLLFHYYDKDFNNEADTPDNFQSRRPNTSFCFLDIRSPGLGDTAMYLCATRTGLDGANVLTFGAGSRLTVL.

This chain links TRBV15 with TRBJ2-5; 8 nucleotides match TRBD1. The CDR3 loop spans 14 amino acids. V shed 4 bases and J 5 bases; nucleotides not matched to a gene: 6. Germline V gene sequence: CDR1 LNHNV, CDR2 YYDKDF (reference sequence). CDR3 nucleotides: TGTGCCACCAGCACCTGGGACAGGCGCGAGACCCAGTACTTC. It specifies CATSTWDRRETQYF.

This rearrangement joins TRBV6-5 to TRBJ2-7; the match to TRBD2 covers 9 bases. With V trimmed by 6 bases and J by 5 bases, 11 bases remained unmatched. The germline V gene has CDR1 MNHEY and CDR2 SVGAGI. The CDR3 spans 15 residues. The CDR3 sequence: CASSRRASGIDEQYV. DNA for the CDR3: TGTGCCAGCAGCCGGAGGGCTAGCGGGATTGACGAGCAGTACGTC.

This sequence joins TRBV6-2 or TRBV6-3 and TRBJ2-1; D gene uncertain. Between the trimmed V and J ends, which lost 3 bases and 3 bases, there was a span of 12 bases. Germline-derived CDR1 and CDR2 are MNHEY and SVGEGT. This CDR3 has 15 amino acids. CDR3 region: CASSYPDSVYNEQFF. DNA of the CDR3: TGTGCCAGCAGTTATCCCGACTCGGTCTACAATGAGCAGTTCTTC.

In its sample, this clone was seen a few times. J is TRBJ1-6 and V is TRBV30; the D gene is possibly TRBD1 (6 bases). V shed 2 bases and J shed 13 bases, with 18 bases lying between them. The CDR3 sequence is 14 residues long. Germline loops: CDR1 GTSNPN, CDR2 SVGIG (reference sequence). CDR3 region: CAWSSTGPRWPLHF. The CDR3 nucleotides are TGTGCCTGGAGTAGCACAGGGCCACGATGGCCCCTCCACTTT.

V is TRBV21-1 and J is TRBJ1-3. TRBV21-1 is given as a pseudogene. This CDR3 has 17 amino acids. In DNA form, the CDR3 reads TGTGCCAGCAGCTTTTCTGCGGGGGAGATCTCTGGAAACACCATATATTTT. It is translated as CASSFSAGEISGNTIYF.

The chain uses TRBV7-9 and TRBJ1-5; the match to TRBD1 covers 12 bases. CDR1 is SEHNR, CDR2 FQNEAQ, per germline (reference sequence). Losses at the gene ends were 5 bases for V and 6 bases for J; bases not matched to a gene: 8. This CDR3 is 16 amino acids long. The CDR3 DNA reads TGTGCCAGCAGCGACGGGACAGGGGGCCAAGGTCAGCCCCAGCATTTT. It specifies CASSDGTGGQGQPQHF.

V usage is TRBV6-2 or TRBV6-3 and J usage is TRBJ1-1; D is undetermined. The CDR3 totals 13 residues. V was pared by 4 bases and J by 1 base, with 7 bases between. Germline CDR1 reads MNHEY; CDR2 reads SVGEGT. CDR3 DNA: TGTGCCAGCAGTTTAACTAGGAACACTGAAGCTTTCTTT. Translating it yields CASSLTRNTEAFF.

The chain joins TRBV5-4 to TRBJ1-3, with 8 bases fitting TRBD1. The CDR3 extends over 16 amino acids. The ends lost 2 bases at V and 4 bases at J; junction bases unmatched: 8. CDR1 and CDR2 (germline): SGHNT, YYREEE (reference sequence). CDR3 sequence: CASSFRQGARGNTIYF. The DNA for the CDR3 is TGTGCCAGCAGCTTTCGGCAGGGGGCGCGGGGAAACACCATATATTTT.